These 31 T cell receptor beta chains came from one sample sequenced in a study of radiotherapy plus CTLA-4 blockade in lung cancer. Libraries were prepared by immunoSEQ multiplex PCR; TCRdb keeps only in-frame clonotypes and omits some of them. The sample lists about 100,000 clones, around four fifths occurring once. The sequences come from peripheral blood, collected from a patient treated with radiotherapy plus ipilimumab. The source is a human donor with non-small cell lung cancer who had stable disease on radiotherapy plus ipilimumab.

This clone was counted between two and nine times. V usage is TRBV28 and J usage is TRBJ2-7; no definite D call. This CDR3 spans 13 amino acids. Trimming took 6 bases from V and 3 from J, leaving 12 bases between them. Germline V gives CDR1 MDHEN, CDR2 SYDVKM. The DNA for the CDR3 is TGTGCCAGCAGGCCTCTGAAAGGCTACGAGCAGTACTTC. This encodes CASRPLKGYEQYF.

V and J are TRBV9 and TRBJ2-1; 7 bases are a match to TRBD2. The V segment lost 0 bases and the J segment 0 bases; nucleotides outside the gene matches: 0. CDR3 length: 15 amino acids. Germline CDR1 and CDR2: SGDLS and YYNGEE. The CDR3 sequence: CASSVAGGSYNEQFF. The CDR3 DNA sequence: TGTGCCAGCAGCGTAGCGGGGGGCTCCTACAATGAGCAGTTCTTC.

The chain combines TRBV7-9 with TRBJ2-3, with 8 bases matching TRBD2. This CDR3 has 18 amino acids. V lost 3 bases and J lost 4; bases outside the gene matches: 15. The germline V gene encodes CDR1 SEHNR and CDR2 FQNEAQ (reference sequence). The CDR3 protein is CASSFTVRSGRRPDTQYF. CDR3 sequence (DNA): TGTGCCAGCAGCTTCACCGTACGGAGCGGGAGAAGGCCAGATACGCAGTATTTT.

The chain links TRBV19 to TRBJ2-4, with D tentatively TRBD2 (6 bases). The CDR3 has 16 amino acids. From germline, CDR1 is LNHDA and CDR2 SQIVND (reference sequence). Deletions cut 1 base from V and 3 bases from J, with 13 bases between. The CDR3 nucleotides read TGTGCCAGTAGTATAGTCTCTAGCGTGGGCAAAAACATTCAGTACTTC. Its translation: CASSIVSSVGKNIQYF.

Points on this clone: Other DNA sequences within the sample encode an identical CDR3. The CDR3 nucleotides are TGTGCCAGCTCACCCAAGGGAGGCGGAGAGACCCAGTACTTC. It yields the protein CASSPKGGGETQYF. The chain links TRBV18 to TRBJ2-5; D might be TRBD2 (6 bases). CDR3 length: 14 amino acids. The germline V and J ends were trimmed by 3 bases and 4 bases, with 12 bases remaining between them. Germline V CDR1 and CDR2: KGHSH, LQKENI.

The chain joins TRBV7-9 to TRBJ2-7, with D hard to call. Germline CDR1 reads SEHNR; CDR2 reads FQNEAQ (reference sequence). V was pared by 5 bases and J by 1 base, with 6 bases between. The CDR3 extends over 12 amino acids. CDR3 nucleotides: TGTGCCAGCAGCCGGAATTCCTACGAGCAGTACTTC. Amino acids: CASSRNSYEQYF.

The chain is built from TRBV29-1 and TRBJ2-5; tentative D call: TRBD2 (6 bases). Per the germline V gene, CDR1 is SQVTM and CDR2 is ANQGSEA. The V end was cut by 7 bases, the J end by 5 bases, with 14 bases between. CDR3 length: 12 amino acids. The CDR3, as DNA: TGCAGCGCCGCGGGACCCAGGGAGACCCAGTACTTC. Amino acid sequence: CSAAGPRETQYF.

The chain is built from TRBV7-2 and TRBJ2-1, with TRBD2 matching over 10 bases. Unmatched junction bases numbered 8, after V lost 3 bases and J lost 9 bases. This CDR3 has 15 residues. Germline CDR1 SGHTA, CDR2 FQGNSA. DNA of the CDR3: TGTGCCAGCAGCTTGAGGCTAGCGGGAGCTGGTGAGCAGTTCTTC. Translation gives CASSLRLAGAGEQFF.

CDR3 nucleotide sequence: TGTGCCAGCAGCCCCCTCGGGGGATTAGACACCGGGGAGCTGTTTTTT. Encoded protein: CASSPLGGLDTGELFF. This chain joins TRBV7-8 and TRBJ2-2, with D tentatively TRBD2 (6 bases). CDR3 size: 16 residues. The germline V and J ends were trimmed by 5 bases and 3 bases, with 16 bases remaining between them. Germline CDR1 reads SGHVS; CDR2 reads FQNEAQ.

The chain couples TRBV5-1 to TRBJ2-5; D call uncertain. The CDR3 has 12 residues. The germline V gene has CDR1 SGHRS and CDR2 YFSETQ. Trimming took off 3 bases at V and 5 bases at J, with 8 bases between the two ends. CDR3 protein: CASSYPGETQYF. The CDR3 coding sequence is TGCGCCAGCAGCTACCCCGGGGAGACCCAGTACTTC.

The chain employs TRBV5-1 and TRBJ1-2; TRBD1 aligns across 7 bases. Germline loops: CDR1 SGHRS, CDR2 YFSETQ. The V and J ends lost 3 bases and 4 bases, in that order; junction bases with no gene match: 6. The CDR3 is 14 amino acids. The CDR3 DNA reads TGCGCCAGCAGCTCGACGACAGGGACCTATGGCTACACCTTC. Its protein is CASSSTTGTYGYTF.

The chain links TRBV5-6 to TRBJ2-7; TRBD1 or TRBD2 may be the D gene (5 bases each). V gave up 5 bases and J gave up 5 bases, with 14 bases separating them. Germline loops: CDR1 SGHDT, CDR2 YYEEEE. The CDR3 consists of 13 residues. The CDR3 nucleotides read TGTGCCAGCAGACAGGACTGGGAAAACGAGCAGTACTTC. Translated, it gives CASRQDWENEQYF.

This clone appeared a single time. The chain combines TRBV9 with TRBJ2-3, with 7 bases fitting TRBD2. Germline V gene sequence: CDR1 SGDLS, CDR2 YYNGEE. The J segment lost 3 bases and the V segment lost 7 bases, leaving 5 bases of the junction unmatched. This CDR3 has 13 residues. In nucleotides, the CDR3 is TGTGCCAGCCGCGGACTAGGAACAGATACGCAGTATTTT. Translation: CASRGLGTDTQYF.

The gene calls are TRBV11-2 and TRBJ2-5; 15 bases fit TRBD2. The V segment lost 4 bases and the J segment 5 bases; nucleotides outside the gene matches: 8. Looked up from germline, CDR1 is SGHAT and CDR2 is FQNNGV. The CDR3 spans 17 residues. The CDR3 nucleotides read TGTGCCAGCAGCTCCCGGACTAGCGGGAGGGCCCAGGAGACCCAGTACTTC. It is translated as CASSSRTSGRAQETQYF.

The chain links TRBV27 to TRBJ1-1, with 7 nucleotides matching TRBD1. V trimming: 7 bases; J trimming: 0 bases; junction bases outside the gene matches: 8. From germline, CDR1 is MNHEY and CDR2 SMNVEV (reference sequence). This CDR3 is built from 15 residues. CDR3 sequence reads: CASKDRSFVNTEAFF. CDR3 sequence (DNA): TGTGCCAGCAAGGACAGGAGCTTTGTGAACACTGAAGCTTTCTTT.

The chain combines TRBV5-1 with TRBJ2-2, with 7 bases lining up with TRBD2. Germline trimming cut 0 bases from V and 2 bases from J; bases unmatched to any gene: 10. The CDR3 has 18 amino acids. Per the germline V gene, CDR1 is SGHRS and CDR2 is YFSETQ. The chain's CDR3 is CASSLVLARGSNTGELFF. CDR3 coding DNA: TGCGCCAGCAGCTTGGTACTAGCGCGGGGCTCTAACACCGGGGAGCTGTTTTTT.

There are a few counts of this clone. The rearrangement joins TRBV2 to TRBJ1-5; 7 nucleotides line up with TRBD1. This CDR3 has 16 amino acids. CDR1 and CDR2 from the germline V gene are SNHLY and FYNNEI. Trimming cost V 4 bases and J 1 base; bases outside gene matches: 7. CDR3 coding DNA: TGTGCCAGCAGTGCGTTAGGGGGCAGGAGCAATCAGCCCCAGCATTTT. This encodes CASSALGGRSNQPQHF.

The sample holds a few counts of this clone. The CDR3 coding sequence is TGTGCCTGGAGTTCTCCTAGCGGGAGTAGAGAGCAGTACTTC. Encoded protein: CAWSSPSGSREQYF. The chain is built from TRBV30 and TRBJ2-7; 10 nucleotides line up with TRBD2. The germline CDR1 and CDR2 sequences are GTSNPN and SVGIG (reference sequence). The CDR3 loop spans 14 amino acids. V was pared by 2 bases and J by 7 bases, with 8 bases of the junction left unmatched.

The chain joins TRBV7-3 to TRBJ2-5, with 10 bases aligning to TRBD2. J gave up 4 bases and V 5 bases, and 7 bases lay outside the gene matches. Per germline, CDR1 SGHTA and CDR2 FQGTGA. The length of the CDR3 is 15 residues. CDR3 sequence: CASSPSAGGRETQYF. CDR3 coding DNA: TGTGCCAGCAGCCCCTCAGCGGGGGGGCGAGAGACCCAGTACTTC. The complete variable domain, with remaining parts taken from reference TRBV7-3 and TRBJ2-5, reads GAGVSQTPSNKVTEKGKYVELRCDPISGHTALYWYRQSLGQGPEFLIYFQGTGAADDSGLPNDRFFAVRPEGSVSTLKIQRTERGDSAVYLCASSPSAGGRETQYFGPGTRLLVL.

The V call is TRBV30, the J call TRBJ1-5; 8 nucleotides align to TRBD1. The CDR3 consists of 15 residues. V shed 0 bases, J shed 7 bases, and the junction held 8 bases outside the gene matches. CDR1 GTSNPN and CDR2 SVGIG come from the germline V gene (reference sequence). The CDR3 nucleotides are TGTGCCTGGAGTGTACCATACAGGGGGGAGCAGCCCCAGCATTTT. Translating gives CAWSVPYRGEQPQHF. The full variable domain, completed using reference TRBV30 and TRBJ1-5, is SQTIHQWPATLVQPVGSPLSLECTVEGTSNPNLYWYRQAAGRGLQLLFYSVGIGQISSEVPQNLSASRPQDRQFILSSKKLLLSDSGFYLCAWSVPYRGEQPQHFGDGTRLSIL.

The V and J genes are TRBV15 and TRBJ2-2, with D perhaps being TRBD1 or TRBD2 (6 bases each). CDR1 is LNHNV, CDR2 YYDKDF, per germline (reference sequence). Trimming shortened V by 0 bases and J by 6 bases, and 17 bases separated the two germline ends. This CDR3 spans 17 amino acids. CDR3 sequence reads: CATSRDLGGMYAGELFF. The CDR3 bases are TGTGCCACCAGCAGAGATCTGGGGGGCATGTACGCCGGGGAGCTGTTTTTT.

The rearrangement joins TRBV5-6 to TRBJ1-5, with 8 nucleotides matching TRBD1. Per the germline V gene, CDR1 is SGHDT and CDR2 is YYEEEE. V trimming: 4 bases; J trimming: 0 bases; junction bases outside the gene matches: 3. The CDR3 sequence is 15 residues long. In DNA form, the CDR3 reads TGTGCCAGCAGCATGCAGGGGGCTAGCAATCAGCCCCAGCATTTT. Protein product: CASSMQGASNQPQHF. Looking up the rest from reference TRBV5-6 and TRBJ1-5 gives the full variable domain: DAGVTQSPTHLIKTRGQQVTLRCSPKSGHDTVSWYQQALGQGPQFIFQYYEEEERQRGNFPDRFSGHQFPNYSSELNVNALLLGDSALYLCASSMQGASNQPQHFGDGTRLSIL.

This clone was seen a handful of times. The chain is built from TRBV7-2 and TRBJ2-7; the match to TRBD1 covers 10 bases. The CDR3 runs to 14 residues. Germline values: CDR1 SGHTA, CDR2 FQGNSA. Trimming removed 8 bases from V and 6 bases from J; junction bases left unmatched: 10. CDR3 amino acids: CASLPTGGLSEQYF. CDR3 in DNA: TGTGCCAGCCTCCCGACAGGGGGCTTGAGCGAGCAGTACTTC. The variable domain in full, completed from reference TRBV7-2 and TRBJ2-7, reads GAGVSQSPSNKVTEKGKDVELRCDPISGHTALYWYRQSLGQGLEFLIYFQGNSAPDKSGLPSDRFSAERTGGSVSTLTIQRTQQEDSAVYLCASLPTGGLSEQYFGPGTRLTVT.

The rearrangement uses TRBV7-9 and TRBJ2-6, with 9 bases fitting TRBD1. The CDR3 runs 19 residues. The trim removed 5 bases at V and 1 base at J, leaving 12 bases unmatched. Germline-derived CDR1 and CDR2 are SEHNR and FQNEAQ (reference sequence). The CDR3 nucleotides are TGTGCCAGCAGCGACATTCCGGGACAGGGAGCTTCTGGGGCCAACGTCCTGACTTTC. Translation gives CASSDIPGQGASGANVLTF.

The V call is TRBV27, the J call TRBJ2-5, with D possibly being TRBD1 or TRBD2 (5 bases each). The CDR3 contains 16 residues. V lost 4 bases to trimming and J lost 4 bases, with 19 bases between them. The germline gives CDR1 MNHEY, CDR2 SMNVEV (reference sequence). In nucleotides, the CDR3 is TGTGCCAGCAGTTCTTCTCCGACTCCTGGGGGAGAGACCCAGTACTTC. Its translation: CASSSSPTPGGETQYF.

V is TRBV5-6 and J is TRBJ1-5, with TRBD1 matching over 9 bases. Trimming took 4 bases from V and 3 from J; bases not matched to a gene: 8. Germline lookup yields CDR1 SGHDT and CDR2 YYEEEE. The CDR3 is made up of 16 amino acids. The CDR3 DNA follows: TGTGCCAGCAGCAGGACAGGGGTCCTTAACAATCAGCCCCAGCATTTT. Encoded protein: CASSRTGVLNNQPQHF.

The CDR3 DNA follows: TGCGCCAGCAGCAACGGACAGGGCACCACAGATACGCAGTATTTT. It is translated as CASSNGQGTTDTQYF. The chain has TRBV5-1 and TRBJ2-3, with TRBD1 matching 8 bases. Germline V gene lookup returns CDR1 SGHRS and CDR2 YFSETQ. V lost 4 bases, J lost 2 bases, and 6 bases stayed unmatched. This CDR3 is built from 15 residues.

The V call is TRBV2, the J call TRBJ1-3; D is unresolved. The V gene lost 2 bases and the J gene lost 4 bases, with 12 bases spanning the gap. Per the germline V gene, CDR1 is SNHLY and CDR2 is FYNNEI. The CDR3 sequence is 15 residues long. The DNA of the CDR3 is TGTGCCAGCAGTGAACGATCACCCTCCGGAAACACCATATATTTT. This sequence encodes CASSERSPSGNTIYF.

The chain couples TRBV10-3 to TRBJ1-2; unclear D gene. CDR1 ENHRY and CDR2 SYGVKD come from the germline V gene. Trimming cost V 0 bases and J 3 bases, with 8 bases left between them. CDR3 length: 14 amino acids. CDR3 bases: TGTGCCATCAGTGAGTCGACGACTTACTATGGCTACACCTTC. Amino acids: CAISESTTYYGYTF.

The V call is TRBV19, the J call TRBJ1-1, with D unresolved. Germline CDR1 is LNHDA and CDR2 is SQIVND (reference sequence). The CDR3 is 12 amino acids. The germline V and J ends were trimmed by 7 bases and 2 bases, with 8 bases remaining between them. This chain's CDR3 is CASKFLNTEAFF. In nucleotides, the CDR3 is TGTGCCAGTAAATTCCTCAACACTGAAGCTTTCTTT.

The chain is built from TRBV19 and TRBJ2-5, with 10 nucleotides matching TRBD2. The CDR3 sequence is 16 residues long. Per the germline V gene, CDR1 is LNHDA and CDR2 is SQIVND (reference sequence). Germline trimming cut 3 bases from V and 4 bases from J; bases unmatched to any gene: 8. The chain's CDR3 is CASSIASGSGVETQYF. The CDR3 DNA reads as TGTGCCAGTAGTATTGCTAGCGGGAGTGGGGTAGAGACCCAGTACTTC.